The 29 T cell receptor beta chains given below trace back to one sample, sequenced in a study of control samples from healthy donors and cancer patients. Measured with immunoSEQ multiplex PCR; TCRdb has only the in-frame clones, and not every one. The table lists 75,000 to 100,000 clones, more than 75% of them singletons, with 2% in the top ten. Sequences were obtained from blood. Source of these receptors: a man aged 60-69 years in good health.

The chain joins TRBV4-1 to TRBJ2-1, with D uncertain. CDR3 length equals 14 residues. CDR1 and CDR2 (germline): MGHRA, YSYEKL. The ends were cut back, 1 base at V and 5 bases at J, with 9 bases in the middle. CDR3 region: CASSQVPNNNEQFF. The CDR3 nucleotides read TGCGCCAGCAGCCAAGTCCCGAACAACAATGAGCAGTTCTTC.

The chain combines TRBV30 with TRBJ2-3; D is ambiguous. The CDR3 covers 15 residues. Germline lookup yields CDR1 GTSNPN and CDR2 SVGIG (reference sequence). Trimming left V 5 bases short and J 4 bases short, with 19 bases between. In DNA, the CDR3 is TGTGCCTGGGAGAACGGGCTTCTTCTTCCAGATACGCAGTATTTT. Its protein is CAWENGLLLPDTQYF.

The rearrangement links TRBV9 to TRBJ1-3; TRBD1 is a possible D gene (6 bases). Germline assignment: CDR1 SGDLS and CDR2 YYNGEE. This CDR3 spans 16 amino acids. V shed 4 bases and J shed 0 bases, with 14 bases lying between them. The CDR3 region is CASSPGTGSSGNTIYF. In DNA form, the CDR3 reads TGTGCCAGCAGCCCCGGAACAGGGTCCTCTGGAAACACCATATATTTT.

V and J are TRBV6-5 and TRBJ2-7; D remains unclear. The CDR3 spans 13 residues. V dropped 6 bases and J dropped 0 bases, with 9 bases sitting between them. CDR1 MNHEY and CDR2 SVGAGI come from the germline V gene. This chain's CDR3 is CASRSKSSYEQYF. In nucleotides, the CDR3 is TGTGCCAGCAGAAGCAAGAGCTCCTACGAGCAGTACTTC.

The rearrangement links TRBV13 to TRBJ2-2, with 7 bases that match TRBD1. This CDR3 contains 14 residues. Trimming took 6 bases from V and 5 from J; bases not matched to a gene: 6. From germline, CDR1 is PRHDT and CDR2 FYEKMQ (reference sequence). The CDR3 loop is CASSGQDFTGELFF. CDR3 DNA: TGTGCCAGCAGTGGACAGGATTTTACCGGGGAGCTGTTTTTT.

The chain links TRBV11-2 to TRBJ1-1, with D maybe TRBD1 (6 bases). Germline-derived CDR1 and CDR2 are SGHAT and FQNNGV. The CDR3 sequence is 14 residues long. Trimming cost V 0 bases and J 3 bases, with 8 bases left between them. CDR3 sequence (DNA): TGTGCCAGCAGCTTAGACAGGGGAGACACTGAAGCTTTCTTT. It specifies CASSLDRGDTEAFF.

The rearrangement joins TRBV6-5 to TRBJ2-2, with no clear D. The CDR3 length is 13 residues. V was shortened by 6 bases and J by 11 bases, with 16 bases between the two germline ends. Germline loops: CDR1 MNHEY, CDR2 SVGAGI. The CDR3 spells CASSPTTHFELFF. The CDR3 bases are TGTGCCAGCAGCCCAACCACCCATTTTGAGCTGTTTTTT.

The V gene is TRBV24-1, the J gene TRBJ2-1, with 9 bases fitting TRBD1. Germline assignment: CDR1 KGHDR and CDR2 SFDVKD. This CDR3 region has 18 residues. V shed 0 bases, J shed 0 bases, and the junction held 5 bases outside the gene matches. Here the CDR3 DNA reads TGTGCCACCAGTGATTTGCATATGGACAGGGGCTCCTACAATGAGCAGTTCTTC. Translating gives CATSDLHMDRGSYNEQFF.

The rearrangement links TRBV28 to TRBJ1-3, with D tentatively TRBD1 (6 bases). From germline, CDR1 is MDHEN and CDR2 SYDVKM. The V and J ends lost 2 bases and 4 bases respectively, with 9 bases between them. CDR3 length: 14 residues. The CDR3 spells CASSLGGGGNTIYF. CDR3 nucleotides: TGTGCCAGCAGTTTAGGAGGGGGGGGAAACACCATATATTTT.

The genes are TRBV9 and TRBJ1-3; TRBD1 agrees at 7 bases. The length of the CDR3 is 17 residues. V shed 0 bases, J shed 0 bases, and the junction held 6 bases outside the gene matches. CDR1 and CDR2 from the germline V gene are SGDLS and YYNGEE. The CDR3 nucleotides are TGTGCCAGCAGCGTAGTCGGGACAGTTGACTCTGGAAACACCATATATTTT. It is translated as CASSVVGTVDSGNTIYF.

This chain joins TRBV7-2 and TRBJ1-4; D not certain. There are 14 residues in the CDR3. V shed 5 bases and J shed 0 bases, with 7 bases lying between them. Looked up from germline, CDR1 is SGHTA and CDR2 is FQGNSA. The CDR3 DNA follows: TGTGCCAGCAGCCAAGTTTCAACTAATGAAAAACTGTTTTTT. It translates to CASSQVSTNEKLFF.

The gene calls are TRBV28 and TRBJ1-5; TRBD1 agrees at 7 bases. CDR1 is MDHEN and CDR2 is SYDVKM in the germline V gene. V was clipped by 6 bases and J by 0 bases; unmatched bases: 8. The CDR3 covers 16 residues. CDR3 sequence: CASSPHGTVSNQPQHF. The CDR3 DNA reads as TGTGCCAGCAGCCCCCACGGGACAGTTAGCAATCAGCCCCAGCATTTT. The variable domain in full, with the rest retrieved from reference TRBV28 and TRBJ1-5, is DVKVTQSSRYLVKRTGEKVFLECVQDMDHENMFWYRQDPGLGLRLIYFSYDVKMKEKGDIPEGYSVSREKKERFSLILESASTNQTSMYLCASSPHGTVSNQPQHFGDGTRLSIL.

V gene TRBV2 combines with J gene TRBJ1-2; tentative D call: TRBD1 (5 bases). Germline V gene data show CDR1 as SNHLY and CDR2 as FYNNEI. This CDR3 contains 15 residues. V was trimmed by 3 bases and J by 3 bases, leaving 14 bases between them. CDR3 sequence: CASSEGTATYYGYTF. The CDR3 nucleotides read TGTGCCAGCAGTGAGGGGACGGCTACTTACTATGGCTACACCTTC.

V and J are TRBV5-5 and TRBJ2-3; D is perhaps TRBD2 (6 bases). Trimming left V 0 bases short and J 2 bases short, with 7 bases between. Germline assignment: CDR1 SGHKS and CDR2 YYEKEE (reference sequence). The CDR3 sequence is 14 residues long. The chain's CDR3 is CASSLAGLTDTQYF. The CDR3 nucleotides are TGTGCCAGCAGCTTGGCGGGACTCACAGATACGCAGTATTTT.

CDR3 in amino acids: CASSQDWNLDNEKLFF. The CDR3 bases are TGTGCCAGCAGCCAAGATTGGAACTTGGATAATGAAAAACTGTTTTTT. The chain employs TRBV4-2 and TRBJ1-4, with D unclear. Germline V gene data show CDR1 as LGHNA and CDR2 as YNFKEQ. Trimming removed 0 bases at V and 4 bases at J, with 12 bases between. The CDR3 length is 16 residues.

V and J are TRBV15 and TRBJ2-1, with a weak D call TRBD1 (5 bases). The CDR3 spans 13 residues. CDR1 and CDR2 from the germline V gene are LNHNV and YYDKDF (reference sequence). Trimming left V 9 bases short and J 6 bases short, with 15 bases between. CDR3 coding DNA: TGTGCCACACGATTGCAGGGTGGCAATGAGCAGTTCTTC. Protein product: CATRLQGGNEQFF.

V is TRBV10-3 and J is TRBJ2-1; TRBD1 aligns across 8 bases. Trimming removed 5 bases from V and 5 bases from J; junction bases left unmatched: 8. The CDR3 is 15 amino acids. From germline, CDR1 is ENHRY and CDR2 SYGVKD. The CDR3 DNA is TGTGCCATCAGTACCGGGACAGGAGGAAACAATGAGCAGTTCTTC. This gives the protein CAISTGTGGNNEQFF.

The chain is built from TRBV30 and TRBJ2-6, with D perhaps given as TRBD1 or TRBD2 (6 bases each). The V end was cut by 3 bases, the J end by 1 base, with 13 bases between. This CDR3 has 16 residues. Germline loops: CDR1 GTSNPN, CDR2 SVGIG (reference sequence). The CDR3 is CAWRGHAGSGANVLTF. Written as DNA, the CDR3 is TGTGCCTGGAGGGGACACGCGGGGTCTGGGGCCAACGTCCTGACTTTC.

The chain is built from TRBV6-4 and TRBJ2-2; D is unclear. The CDR3 runs to 13 residues. The ends were cut back, 8 bases at V and 7 bases at J, with 14 bases in the middle. Germline V gene data show CDR1 as MRHNA and CDR2 as SNTAGT. The CDR3 DNA is TGTGCCAGCTTGGACGCGGCGGTCGGGGAGCTGTTTTTT. As protein: CASLDAAVGELFF.

The V gene is TRBV24-1, the J gene TRBJ2-7, with 9 bases that match TRBD1. The germline V gene has CDR1 KGHDR and CDR2 SFDVKD. The CDR3 runs to 16 residues. The junction had 14 bases not matched to a gene; V was cut back by 4 bases and J by 8 bases. CDR3 in amino acids: CATSDPGQGRGLQQYF. The DNA of the CDR3 is TGTGCCACCAGTGACCCTGGACAGGGGCGAGGATTGCAGCAGTACTTC.

This clone appeared a few times. This chain connects TRBV9 to TRBJ1-5; D is uncertain. CDR3 length equals 13 residues. V gave up 0 bases and J gave up 4 bases, with 5 bases separating them. The germline V gene encodes CDR1 SGDLS and CDR2 YYNGEE. The CDR3 DNA sequence: TGTGCCAGCAGCGTAGAGCCGAATCAGCCCCAGCATTTT. It specifies CASSVEPNQPQHF.

The chain joins TRBV9 to TRBJ2-1, with D perhaps matching TRBD2 (7 bases). This CDR3 comprises 14 residues. Germline values: CDR1 SGDLS, CDR2 YYNGEE. Trimming pared 1 base from V and 6 bases from J, leaving 11 bases between. The DNA of the CDR3 is TGTGCCAGCAGCGTATGGCGGGGGCCCAATGAGCAGTTCTTC. Residues: CASSVWRGPNEQFF.

The chain carries TRBV2 and TRBJ2-7; D gene uncertain. This CDR3 comprises 14 residues. Per the germline V gene, CDR1 is SNHLY and CDR2 is FYNNEI. Trimming removed 3 bases from V and 6 bases from J, with 15 bases in between. The CDR3 DNA reads TGTGCCAGCAGTGATTTGATTTATGGGGTCGAGCAGTACTTC. Its translation: CASSDLIYGVEQYF.

The chain has TRBV7-6 and TRBJ2-2, with 12 nucleotides matching TRBD2. The CDR3 extends over 16 amino acids. J lost 4 bases, V lost 4 bases, and 4 bases had no gene match. Germline CDR1 is SGHVS and CDR2 is FNYEAQ. CDR3 in amino acids: CASSSTSGRSTGELFF. The CDR3 DNA sequence: TGTGCCAGCAGCTCTACTAGCGGGAGGAGCACCGGGGAGCTGTTTTTT.

The chain links TRBV6-5 to TRBJ2-7; a weak D match, TRBD2 (5 bases). This CDR3 contains 16 residues. Looked up from germline, CDR1 is MNHEY and CDR2 is SVGAGI. Deletions cut 2 bases from V and 5 bases from J, with 19 bases between. CDR3 amino acids: CASSYGSVLTDDEQYF. The DNA for the CDR3 is TGTGCCAGCAGTTACGGGAGCGTTCTGACTGACGACGAGCAGTACTTC.

The chain combines TRBV28 with TRBJ1-3; no clear D gene. Germline CDR1 reads MDHEN; CDR2 reads SYDVKM. Trimming removed 0 bases at V and 2 bases at J, with 20 bases between. This CDR3 spans 19 amino acids. In DNA form, the CDR3 reads TGTGCCAGCAGTTTATGGAGGGTAGGAGAACCGCCGCCTGGAAACACCATATATTTT. Encoded protein: CASSLWRVGEPPPGNTIYF.

The chain couples TRBV6-5 to TRBJ1-2, with a weak D call TRBD1 (5 bases). CDR3 size: 13 residues. CDR1 is MNHEY and CDR2 is SVGAGI in the germline V gene. Trimming took off 10 bases at V and 4 bases at J, with 16 bases between the two ends. The CDR3 is CAIYDRITYGYTF. The CDR3 region has the DNA TGTGCCATTTACGACAGAATCACCTATGGCTACACCTTC.

This clone was seen a single time. This chain uses TRBV6-5 with TRBJ2-2; D is perhaps TRBD1 or TRBD2 (5 bases each). Trimming removed 6 bases at V and 5 bases at J, with 10 bases between. This CDR3 is built from 13 residues. Germline V gives CDR1 MNHEY, CDR2 SVGAGI. CDR3 residues: CASSRDLTGELFF. The CDR3, as DNA: TGTGCCAGCAGCCGGGACCTGACCGGGGAGCTGTTTTTT.

The rearrangement links TRBV19 to TRBJ2-3; 9 bases are a match to TRBD2. The CDR3 covers 16 residues. The J segment lost 5 bases and the V segment lost 0 bases, leaving 6 bases of the junction unmatched. Germline V lookup: CDR1 LNHDA, CDR2 SQIVND (reference sequence). The CDR3 reads CASSIDRRGGRDTQYF. CDR3 in DNA: TGTGCCAGTAGTATAGATAGGCGGGGGGGCCGAGATACGCAGTATTTT.